The 14 T cell receptor beta chains below come from one sample, sequenced in a study of shared clonotypes between healthy human individuals. Assay: immunoSEQ multiplex PCR; the TCRdb copy retains only in-frame clones and omits some. The data show fewer than 600,000 clones, with 75% to 85% seen just once and roughly 13% held by the top ten. The sample was PBMCs. These receptors all come from a woman aged 40 to 50 in good health. Some clones in this sample may be carry-over from other donors' samples.

The table lists this clone with a count of one. In DNA form, the CDR3 reads TGTGCCAGCAGTTTACATGGCCAGGGCCGGGGAACTGAAGCTTTCTTT. Translating it yields CASSLHGQGRGTEAFF. This rearrangement joins TRBV28 to TRBJ1-1; TRBD1 is a possible D gene (5 bases). Germline V lookup: CDR1 MDHEN, CDR2 SYDVKM. V shed 2 bases and J shed 5 bases, with 18 bases lying between them. The CDR3 has 16 residues.

DNA of the CDR3: TGTGCCAGCAGTGACTTCCACACGCAGTATTTT. This gives the protein CASSDFHTQYF. V is TRBV27 and J is TRBJ2-3; D unresolved. Germline CDR1 reads MNHEY; CDR2 reads SMNVEV (reference sequence). The CDR3 totals 11 residues. V was pared by 5 bases and J by 9 bases, with 9 bases between.

This clone was picked up a small number of times. This rearrangement joins TRBV29-1 to TRBJ1-5, with a tentative D call TRBD1 (6 bases). The CDR3 extends over 13 amino acids. Germline CDR1 and CDR2: SQVTM and ANQGSEA. Between the trimmed V and J ends, which lost 6 bases and 11 bases, there was a span of 20 bases. The DNA for the CDR3 is TGCAGCGTGGCAGGGTCAGGGGCCGAGGCCCAGCATTTT. This codes for CSVAGSGAEAQHF.

The chain joins TRBV19 to TRBJ2-2; D remains unclear. The CDR3 sequence is 11 residues long. V lost 8 bases, J lost 3 bases, and 4 bases lay in between. CDR1 is LNHDA and CDR2 is SQIVND in the germline V gene (reference sequence). In nucleotides, the CDR3 is TGTGCCAGTCGGTACACCGGGGAGCTGTTTTTT. It specifies CASRYTGELFF.

Points on this clone: A much more abundant neighbour one base away suggests this may be a read error. This same CDR3 is encoded by further DNA sequences in the sample. The chain couples TRBV19 to TRBJ2-7; 7 bases fit TRBD2. In germline, CDR1 is LNHDA, CDR2 SQIVND (reference sequence). The CDR3 has 14 amino acids. J was trimmed by 1 base and V by 2 bases; bases with no gene match: 2. In DNA form, the CDR3 reads TGTGCCAGTAGTATACCGGGACTATCCTACGAGCAGTACTTC. This gives the protein CASSIPGLSYEQYF.

This chain joins TRBV27 and TRBJ2-1; D is perhaps TRBD1 or TRBD2 (6 bases each). V was trimmed by 2 bases and J by 4 bases, leaving 15 bases between them. Germline lookup yields CDR1 MNHEY and CDR2 SMNVEV (reference sequence). This CDR3 comprises 16 residues. The CDR3 nucleotides are TGTGCCAGCAGTTTAGAGGAAGGGGGGATGTACAATGAGCAGTTCTTC. Residues: CASSLEEGGMYNEQFF.

Note on this clone: Distinct nucleotide sequences in the sample also encode this CDR3. The chain employs TRBV28 and TRBJ1-5; TRBD1 is a possible D gene (5 bases). CDR3 size: 14 residues. V gave up 3 bases and J gave up 2 bases, with 8 bases separating them. Germline V gene sequence: CDR1 MDHEN, CDR2 SYDVKM. The CDR3 sequence: CASSLLGGNQPQHF. The CDR3 DNA reads as TGTGCCAGCAGTTTGCTGGGGGGCAATCAGCCCCAGCATTTT.

The chain carries TRBV7-2 and TRBJ2-7; D call uncertain. From germline, CDR1 is SGHTA and CDR2 FQGNSA. The CDR3 is made up of 13 amino acids. The germline V and J ends were trimmed by 5 bases and 2 bases, with 10 bases remaining between them. CDR3 loop: CASSLPGPYEQYF. DNA of the CDR3: TGTGCCAGCAGCCTACCAGGTCCCTACGAGCAGTACTTC.

This clone was recorded only once. The chain uses TRBV6-5 and TRBJ2-7; D is unclear. Trimming left V 2 bases short and J 6 bases short, with 5 bases between. Per germline, CDR1 MNHEY and CDR2 SVGAGI. The CDR3 runs 11 residues. CDR3 bases: TGTGCCAGCAGTTACGTATTCGAGCAGTACTTC. It is translated as CASSYVFEQYF.

The chain couples TRBV30 to TRBJ1-4; D is unclear. The ends were cut back, 1 base at V and 4 bases at J, with 1 base in the middle. CDR3 length: 11 residues. CDR1 is GTSNPN, CDR2 SVGIG, per germline (reference sequence). Here the CDR3 DNA reads TGTGCCTGGAGTGATAATGAAAAACTGTTTTTT. Amino acid sequence: CAWSDNEKLFF.

The chain couples TRBV30 to TRBJ1-5, with 10 bases lining up with TRBD1. The trim removed 3 bases at V and 7 bases at J, leaving 6 bases unmatched. Germline values: CDR1 GTSNPN, CDR2 SVGIG (reference sequence). This CDR3 contains 14 residues. The CDR3 region is CAWSRTGGAQPQHF. The CDR3 DNA follows: TGTGCCTGGAGCCGGACAGGGGGAGCCCAGCCCCAGCATTTT.

This chain joins TRBV15 and TRBJ2-5; 10 nucleotides line up with TRBD1. The closer fit of TRBJ2-7 to the DNA end suggests the J call may be wrong. Germline lookup yields CDR1 LNHNV and CDR2 YYDKDF (reference sequence). There are 14 residues in the CDR3. Here the CDR3 reads CATSRAGQGYEQYF. In DNA, the CDR3 is TGTGCCACCAGCAGAGCGGGACAGGGGTACGAGCAGTACTTC.

CDR3 protein: CAWSTNVDQPQHF. The CDR3, as DNA: TGTGCCTGGAGTACCAATGTGGACCAGCCCCAGCATTTT. This rearrangement joins TRBV30 to TRBJ1-5; D is uncertain. The CDR3 extends over 13 amino acids. V lost 2 bases, J lost 7 bases, and 12 bases lay in between. Germline V gene data show CDR1 as GTSNPN and CDR2 as SVGIG (reference sequence).

CDR3 sequence: CASSVAGQISTDTQYF. The DNA for the CDR3 is TGTGCCAGCAGCGTAGCCGGACAGATAAGCACAGATACGCAGTATTTT. The chain joins TRBV9 to TRBJ2-3; tentative D call: TRBD1 (6 bases). Germline CDR1 is SGDLS and CDR2 is YYNGEE. Deletions cut 0 bases from V and 0 bases from J, with 11 bases between. The CDR3 is 16 amino acids. Combining the CDR3 with reference TRBV9 and TRBJ2-3 gives the whole variable domain DSGVTQTPKHLITATGQRVTLRCSPRSGDLSVYWYQQSLDQGLQFLIQYYNGEERAKGNILERFSAQQFPDLHSELNLSSLELGDSALYFCASSVAGQISTDTQYFGPGTRLTVL.